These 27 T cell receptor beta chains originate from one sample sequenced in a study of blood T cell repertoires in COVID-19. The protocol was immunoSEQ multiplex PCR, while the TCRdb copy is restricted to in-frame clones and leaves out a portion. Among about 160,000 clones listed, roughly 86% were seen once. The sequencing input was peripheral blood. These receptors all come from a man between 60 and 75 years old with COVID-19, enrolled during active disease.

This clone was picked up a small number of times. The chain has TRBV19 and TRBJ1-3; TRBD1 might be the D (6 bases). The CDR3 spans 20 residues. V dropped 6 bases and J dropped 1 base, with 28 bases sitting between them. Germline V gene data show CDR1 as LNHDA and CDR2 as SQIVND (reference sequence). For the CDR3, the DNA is TGTGCCAGTAGGGCCCCCCCACAGGGTGACCCTTCTCAATCTGGAAACACCATATATTTT. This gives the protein CASRAPPQGDPSQSGNTIYF.

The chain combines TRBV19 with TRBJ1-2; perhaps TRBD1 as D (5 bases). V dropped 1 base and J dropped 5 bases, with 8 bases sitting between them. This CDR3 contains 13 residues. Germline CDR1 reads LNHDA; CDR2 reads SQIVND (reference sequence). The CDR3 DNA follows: TGTGCCAGTAGTATAGGGGCAGGGTATGGCTACACCTTC. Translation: CASSIGAGYGYTF. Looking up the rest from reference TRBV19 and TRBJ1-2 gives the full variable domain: DGGITQSPKYLFRKEGQNVTLSCEQNLNHDAMYWYRQDPGQGLRLIYYSQIVNDFQKGDIAEGYSVSREKKESFPLTVTSAQKNPTAFYLCASSIGAGYGYTFGSGTRLTVV.

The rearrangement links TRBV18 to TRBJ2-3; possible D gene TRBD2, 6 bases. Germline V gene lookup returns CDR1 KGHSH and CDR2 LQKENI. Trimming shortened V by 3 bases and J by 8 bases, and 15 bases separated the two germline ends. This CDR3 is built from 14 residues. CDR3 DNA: TGTGCCAGCTCACCGGGGGGTACTGACGGTACGCAGTATTTT. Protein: CASSPGGTDGTQYF.

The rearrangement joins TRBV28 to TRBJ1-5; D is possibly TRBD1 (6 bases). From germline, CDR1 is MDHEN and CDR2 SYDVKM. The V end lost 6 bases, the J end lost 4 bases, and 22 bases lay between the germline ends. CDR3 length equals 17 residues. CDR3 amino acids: CASRLVGYRAENQPQHF. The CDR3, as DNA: TGTGCCAGCAGACTAGTGGGGTACAGGGCAGAAAATCAGCCCCAGCATTTT.

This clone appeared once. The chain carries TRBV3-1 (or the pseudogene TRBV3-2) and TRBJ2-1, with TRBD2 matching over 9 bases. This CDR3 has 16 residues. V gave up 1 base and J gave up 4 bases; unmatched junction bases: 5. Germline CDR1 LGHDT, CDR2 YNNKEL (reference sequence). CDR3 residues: CASSQAASGAYNEQFF. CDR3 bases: TGTGCCAGCAGCCAAGCTGCTAGCGGGGCTTACAATGAGCAGTTCTTC.

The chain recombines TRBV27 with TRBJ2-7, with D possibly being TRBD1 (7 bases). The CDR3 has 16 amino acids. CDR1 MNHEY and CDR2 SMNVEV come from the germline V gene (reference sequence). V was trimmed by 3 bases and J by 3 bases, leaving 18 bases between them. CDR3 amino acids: CASSLRKQGRIYEQYF. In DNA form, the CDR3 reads TGTGCCAGCAGTTTGAGAAAACAGGGGAGGATCTACGAGCAGTACTTC.

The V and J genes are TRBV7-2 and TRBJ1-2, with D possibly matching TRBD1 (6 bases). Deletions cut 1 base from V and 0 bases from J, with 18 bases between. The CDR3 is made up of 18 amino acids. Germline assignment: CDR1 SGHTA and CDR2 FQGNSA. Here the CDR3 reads CASSLDRGRGLSNYGYTF. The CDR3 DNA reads TGTGCCAGCAGCTTAGATCGGGGCAGGGGTCTCTCTAACTATGGCTACACCTTC.

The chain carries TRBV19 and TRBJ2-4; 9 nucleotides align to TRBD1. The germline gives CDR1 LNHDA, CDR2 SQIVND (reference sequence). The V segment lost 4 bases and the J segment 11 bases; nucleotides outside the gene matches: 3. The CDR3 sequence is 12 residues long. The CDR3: CASSRTGEVQYF. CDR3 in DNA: TGTGCCAGTAGTAGGACAGGGGAGGTTCAGTACTTC.

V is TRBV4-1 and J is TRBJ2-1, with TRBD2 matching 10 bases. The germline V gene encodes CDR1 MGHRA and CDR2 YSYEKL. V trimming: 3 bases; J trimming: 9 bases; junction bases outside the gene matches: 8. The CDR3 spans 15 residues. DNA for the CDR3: TGCGCCAGCAGCCAGGGGAGCGGGAGGGCCAGTGAGCAGTTCTTC. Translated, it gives CASSQGSGRASEQFF.

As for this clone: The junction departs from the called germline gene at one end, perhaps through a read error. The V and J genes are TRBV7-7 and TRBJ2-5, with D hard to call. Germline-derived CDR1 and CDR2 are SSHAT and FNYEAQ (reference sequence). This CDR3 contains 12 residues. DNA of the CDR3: TGTGCTAGCAGCCCGTATCAAGAGACCCAGTACTTC. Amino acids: CASSPYQETQYF. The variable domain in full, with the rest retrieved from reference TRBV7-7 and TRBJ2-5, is GAGVSQSPRYKVTKRGQDVTLRCDPISSHATLYWYQQALGQGPEFLTYFNYEAQPDKSGLPSDRFSAERPEGSISTLTIQRTEQRDSAMYRCASSPYQETQYFGPGTRLLVL.

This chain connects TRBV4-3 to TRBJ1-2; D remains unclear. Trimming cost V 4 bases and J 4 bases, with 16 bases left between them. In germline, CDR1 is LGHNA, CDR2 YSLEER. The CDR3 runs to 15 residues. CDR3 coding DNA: TGCGCCAGCAGCCCTAGGTCGACCTACTCCTATGGCTACACCTTC. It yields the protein CASSPRSTYSYGYTF.

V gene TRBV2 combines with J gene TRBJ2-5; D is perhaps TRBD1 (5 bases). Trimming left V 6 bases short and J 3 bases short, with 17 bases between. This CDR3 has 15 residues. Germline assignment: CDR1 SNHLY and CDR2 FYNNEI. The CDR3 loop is CASRGRVSREETQYF. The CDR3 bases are TGTGCCAGCAGAGGCAGGGTTAGTAGGGAAGAGACCCAGTACTTC.

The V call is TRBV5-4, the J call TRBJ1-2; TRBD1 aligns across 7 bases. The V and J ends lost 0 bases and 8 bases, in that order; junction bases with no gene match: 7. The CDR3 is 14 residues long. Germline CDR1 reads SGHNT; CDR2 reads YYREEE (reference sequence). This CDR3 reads CASSLGGQPYGYTF. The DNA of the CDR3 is TGTGCCAGCAGCTTGGGGGGACAGCCCTACGGCTACACCTTC.

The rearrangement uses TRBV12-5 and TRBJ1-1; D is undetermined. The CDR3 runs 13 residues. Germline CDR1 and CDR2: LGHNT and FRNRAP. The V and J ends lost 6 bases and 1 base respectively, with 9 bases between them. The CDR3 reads CASGAEGNTEAFF. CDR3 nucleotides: TGTGCTAGTGGCGCCGAGGGGAACACTGAAGCTTTCTTT.

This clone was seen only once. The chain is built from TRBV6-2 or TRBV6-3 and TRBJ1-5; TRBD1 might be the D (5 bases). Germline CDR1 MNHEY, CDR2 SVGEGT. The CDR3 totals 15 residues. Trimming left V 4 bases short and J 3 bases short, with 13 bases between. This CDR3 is CASSWGDLSNQPQHF. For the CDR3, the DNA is TGTGCCAGCAGTTGGGGGGACCTTTCCAATCAGCCCCAGCATTTT.

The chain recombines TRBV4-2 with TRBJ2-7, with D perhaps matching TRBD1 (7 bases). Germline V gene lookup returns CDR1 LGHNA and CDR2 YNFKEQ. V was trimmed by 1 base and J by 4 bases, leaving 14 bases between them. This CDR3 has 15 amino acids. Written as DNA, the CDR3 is TGTGCCAGCAGCCAAGGGTTGGAGGGGGCTTACGAGCAGTACTTC. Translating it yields CASSQGLEGAYEQYF.

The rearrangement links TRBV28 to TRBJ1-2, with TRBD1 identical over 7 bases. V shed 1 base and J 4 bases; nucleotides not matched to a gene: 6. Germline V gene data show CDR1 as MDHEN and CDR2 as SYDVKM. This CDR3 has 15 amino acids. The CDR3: CASSLSGQSSYGYTF. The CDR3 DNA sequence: TGTGCCAGCAGTTTATCGGGACAGTCATCCTATGGCTACACCTTC.

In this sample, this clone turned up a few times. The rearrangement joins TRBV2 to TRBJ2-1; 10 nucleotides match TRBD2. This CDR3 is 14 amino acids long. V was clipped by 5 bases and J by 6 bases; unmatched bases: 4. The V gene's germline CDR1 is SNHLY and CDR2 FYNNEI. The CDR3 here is CASSTGTSANEQFF. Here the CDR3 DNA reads TGTGCCAGCAGTACCGGGACTAGCGCCAATGAGCAGTTCTTC.

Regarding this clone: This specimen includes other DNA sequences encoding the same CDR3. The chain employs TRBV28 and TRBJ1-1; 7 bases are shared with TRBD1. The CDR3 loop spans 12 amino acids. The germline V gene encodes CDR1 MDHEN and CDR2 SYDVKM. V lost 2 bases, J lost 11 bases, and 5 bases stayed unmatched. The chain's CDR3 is CASSLRQGEAFF. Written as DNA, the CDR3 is TGTGCCAGCAGTTTACGACAGGGTGAGGCTTTCTTT.

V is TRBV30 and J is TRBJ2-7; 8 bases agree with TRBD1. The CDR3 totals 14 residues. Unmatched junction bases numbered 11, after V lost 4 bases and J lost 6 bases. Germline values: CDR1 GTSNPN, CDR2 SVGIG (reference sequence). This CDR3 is CAWNPGQVFFEQYF. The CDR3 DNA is TGTGCCTGGAATCCGGGACAGGTGTTCTTCGAGCAGTACTTC.

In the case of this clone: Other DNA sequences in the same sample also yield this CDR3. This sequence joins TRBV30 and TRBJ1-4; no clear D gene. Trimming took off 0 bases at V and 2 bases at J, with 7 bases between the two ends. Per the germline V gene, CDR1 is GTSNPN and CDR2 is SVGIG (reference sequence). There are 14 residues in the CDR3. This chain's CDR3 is CAWSVQSTNEKLFF. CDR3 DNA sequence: TGTGCCTGGAGTGTACAGTCGACTAATGAAAAACTGTTTTTT. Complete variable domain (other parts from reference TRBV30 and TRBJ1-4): SQTIHQWPATLVQPVGSPLSLECTVEGTSNPNLYWYRQAAGRGLQLLFYSVGIGQISSEVPQNLSASRPQDRQFILSSKKLLLSDSGFYLCAWSVQSTNEKLFFGSGTQLSVL.

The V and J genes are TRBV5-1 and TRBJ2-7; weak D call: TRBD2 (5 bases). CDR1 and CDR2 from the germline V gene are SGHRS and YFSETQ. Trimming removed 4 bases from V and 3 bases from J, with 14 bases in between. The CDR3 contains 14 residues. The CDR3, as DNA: TGCGCCAGCAGCCTGAGGGAGATCTACTACGAGCAGTACTTC. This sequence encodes CASSLREIYYEQYF.

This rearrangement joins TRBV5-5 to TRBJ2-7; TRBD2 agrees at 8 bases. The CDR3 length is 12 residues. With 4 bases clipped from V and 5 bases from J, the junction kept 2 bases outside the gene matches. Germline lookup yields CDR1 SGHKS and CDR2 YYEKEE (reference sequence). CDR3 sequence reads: CASSPGGDEQYF. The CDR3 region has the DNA TGTGCCAGCAGCCCGGGGGGGGACGAGCAGTACTTC.

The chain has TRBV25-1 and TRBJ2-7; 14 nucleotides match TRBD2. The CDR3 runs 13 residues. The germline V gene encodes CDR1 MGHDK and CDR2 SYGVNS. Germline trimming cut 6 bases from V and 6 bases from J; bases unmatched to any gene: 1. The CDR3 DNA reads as TGTGCCAGCAGGGGGACTAGCGGGAGCGAGCAGTACTTC. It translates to CASRGTSGSEQYF.

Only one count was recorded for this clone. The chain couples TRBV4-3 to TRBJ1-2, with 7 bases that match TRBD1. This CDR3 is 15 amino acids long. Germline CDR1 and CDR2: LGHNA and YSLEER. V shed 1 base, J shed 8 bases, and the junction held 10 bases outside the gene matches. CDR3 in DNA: TGCGCCAGCAGCCAAGGCACTACAGGGGCGGAGGGCTACACCTTC. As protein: CASSQGTTGAEGYTF.

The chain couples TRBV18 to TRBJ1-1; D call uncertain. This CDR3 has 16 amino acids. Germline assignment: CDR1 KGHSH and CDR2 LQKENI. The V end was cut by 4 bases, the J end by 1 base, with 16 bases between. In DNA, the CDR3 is TGTGCCAGCTCACGAACTGACGCGGTCGGGAACACTGAAGCTTTCTTT. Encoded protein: CASSRTDAVGNTEAFF.

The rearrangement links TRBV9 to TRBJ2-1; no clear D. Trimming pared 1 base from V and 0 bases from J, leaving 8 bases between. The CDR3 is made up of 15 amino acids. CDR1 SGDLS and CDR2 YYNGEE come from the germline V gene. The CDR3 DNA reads TGTGCCAGCAGCGTATTAGTCAACTCCTACAATGAGCAGTTCTTC. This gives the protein CASSVLVNSYNEQFF.